The T cell receptor beta chain under discussion was sequenced for a study of cytomegalovirus exposure and HLA in healthy donors. As to this clone: Its specificity is unknown.

It was with 60 Vbeta and 13 Jbeta primers that the PCR ran. Clones were sequenced by immunoSEQ multiplex PCR, and TCRdb holds only the in-frame ones, with some missing. The repertoire includes under 110,000 clones, around 75% of them detected once, and over 2.5% sits in the top ten. Study findings and constraints: Because they were indistinguishable, some V segments, including TRBV6-2 and TRBV6-3, were excluded. According to the study, around 160 TCR beta chains were cytomegalovirus-associated. Fewer N-insertions than the approximately 700-donor mean were reportedly shown by an Asian-associated ancestry cluster in a later analysis.

The CDR3 loop spans 13 amino acids. Germline values: CDR1 WNHNN, CDR2 SYGVQD (reference sequence). The V end lost 4 bases, the J end lost 4 bases, and 10 bases lay between the germline ends. The V gene is TRBV10-1, the J gene TRBJ1-1; D remains unclear. The sample comprised PBMCs. The TCR sequence derives from a female donor in good health and CMV-seronegative. Here the CDR3 reads CASSAGPVTEAFF. As DNA, the CDR3 is TGCGCCAGCAGTGCTGGGCCGGTCACTGAAGCTTTCTTT.